The 8 T cell receptor beta chains below were found in one sample sequenced in a study of shared clonotypes between healthy human individuals. Naivety among CD8 cells was defined by CD45RO negativity and positive CCR7 selection, thereby excluding terminally differentiated effector memory CD45RA+ cells. The protocol was immunoSEQ multiplex PCR, while the TCRdb copy is restricted to in-frame clones and leaves out a portion. The sample consists of fewer than 1 million clones, roughly 96% of them appearing once. Specimen: naive CD8+ T cells sorted from blood. All receptors derive from a young man in good health.

This chain joins TRBV25-1 and TRBJ1-4; D ambiguous. The V end lost 3 bases, the J end lost 0 bases, and 8 bases lay between the germline ends. This CDR3 has 15 amino acids. Germline values: CDR1 MGHDK, CDR2 SYGVNS. CDR3 DNA: TGTGCCAGCAGTGATCCCCGTGCAACTAATGAAAAACTGTTTTTT. Its translation is CASSDPRATNEKLFF.

The J gene is TRBJ2-7, the V gene TRBV7-2; D remains ambiguous. V lost 1 base and J 0 bases, leaving 7 bases between the germline ends. The CDR3 contains 14 residues. Germline loops: CDR1 SGHTA, CDR2 FQGNSA. As DNA, the CDR3 is TGTGCCAGCAGCTTAGGGGGTGGCTCCTACGAGCAGTACTTC. Translated: CASSLGGGSYEQYF.

CDR3 sequence: CASSYDRGGTGELFF. CDR3 in DNA: TGTGCCAGCAGCTATGACAGGGGGGGCACCGGGGAGCTGTTTTTT. The chain carries TRBV2 and TRBJ2-2; 9 nucleotides match TRBD1. This CDR3 comprises 15 residues. Germline V lookup: CDR1 SNHLY, CDR2 FYNNEI. The V and J ends lost 6 bases and 4 bases, in that order; junction bases with no gene match: 6.

This rearrangement joins TRBV7-6 to TRBJ2-3; TRBD2 matches at 13 bases. V lost 4 bases to trimming and J lost 5 bases; unmatched junction nucleotides: 9. CDR1 is SGHVS, CDR2 FNYEAQ, per germline. CDR3 length: 17 residues. The DNA of the CDR3 is TGTGCCAGCAGCTCTCACCACGGGACTAGCGGGAAAGATACGCAGTATTTT. Protein: CASSSHHGTSGKDTQYF. Together with reference TRBV7-6 and TRBJ2-3, the CDR3 gives the full variable domain: GAGVSQSPRYKVTKRGQDVALRCDPISGHVSLYWYRQALGQGPEFLTYFNYEAQQDKSGLPNDRFSAERPEGSISTLTIQRTEQRDSAMYRCASSSHHGTSGKDTQYFGPGTRLTVL.

V and J are TRBV9 and TRBJ2-7, with D tentatively TRBD1 (6 bases). The CDR3 runs 15 residues. Germline lookup yields CDR1 SGDLS and CDR2 YYNGEE. The germline V and J ends were trimmed by 0 bases and 2 bases, with 12 bases remaining between them. The CDR3 protein is CASSVDGAGAYEQYF. CDR3 coding DNA: TGTGCCAGCAGCGTAGATGGGGCAGGGGCCTACGAGCAGTACTTC.

The DNA for the CDR3 is TGCAGCGTTACGGATTCCTACGAGCAGTACTTC. Translation gives CSVTDSYEQYF. V usage is TRBV29-1 and J usage is TRBJ2-7; D not resolved. The CDR3 has 11 amino acids. V was pared by 5 bases and J by 1 base, with 6 bases between. Germline values: CDR1 SQVTM, CDR2 ANQGSEA.

The CDR3 is CASSPTRGSHYNEQFF. The CDR3 DNA is TGTGCCAGCAGCCCCACTCGGGGCTCTCACTACAATGAGCAGTTCTTC. The chain carries TRBV7-9 and TRBJ2-1; D tentatively reads TRBD1 or TRBD2 (5 bases each). Trimming removed 5 bases from V and 3 bases from J, with 17 bases in between. CDR3 length equals 16 residues. Germline CDR1 reads SEHNR; CDR2 reads FQNEAQ (reference sequence). The full variable domain, completed using reference TRBV7-9 and TRBJ2-1, is DTGVSQNPRHKITKRGQNVTFRCDPISEHNRLYWYRQTLGQGPEFLTYFQNEAQLEKSRLLSDRFSAERPKGSFSTLEIQRTEQGDSAMYLCASSPTRGSHYNEQFFGPGTRLTVL.

The chain combines TRBV9 with TRBJ1-3; a possible D gene is TRBD1 (5 bases). Germline V gene sequence: CDR1 SGDLS, CDR2 YYNGEE. The CDR3 is 14 amino acids. Trimming pared 7 bases from V and 4 bases from J, leaving 15 bases between. The CDR3 bases are TGTGCCAGCGGGACGGTAACCCAAGGAAACACCATATATTTT. Translation gives CASGTVTQGNTIYF.